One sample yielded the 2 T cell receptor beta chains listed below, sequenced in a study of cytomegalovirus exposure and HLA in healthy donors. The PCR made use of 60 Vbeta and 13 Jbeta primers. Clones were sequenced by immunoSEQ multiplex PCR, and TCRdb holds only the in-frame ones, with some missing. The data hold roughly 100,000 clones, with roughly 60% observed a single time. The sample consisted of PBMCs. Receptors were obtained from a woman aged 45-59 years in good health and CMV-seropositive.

The CDR3 reads CASASGTDFQETQYF. CDR3 sequence (DNA): TGTGCCAGCGCCTCCGGGACAGATTTTCAAGAGACCCAGTACTTC. The J gene is TRBJ2-5, the V gene TRBV5-8; TRBD1 matches 7 bases. Germline lookup yields CDR1 SGHTS and CDR2 YDEGEE. The CDR3 is 15 amino acids. V was pared by 7 bases and J by 2 bases, with 11 bases of the junction left unmatched.

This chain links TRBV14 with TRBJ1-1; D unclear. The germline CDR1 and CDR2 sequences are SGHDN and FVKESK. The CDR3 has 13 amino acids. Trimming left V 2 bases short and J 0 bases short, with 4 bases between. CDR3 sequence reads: CASSQQVNTEAFF. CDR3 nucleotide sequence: TGTGCCAGCAGCCAACAGGTGAACACTGAAGCTTTCTTT.